This T cell receptor beta chain was identified in a study of blood T cell repertoires in COVID-19 (dated by TCRdb to about 2020). At the level of the whole study: The collaborator samples originated in the United States, Italy and Spain and spanned the acute and convalescent phases of COVID-19. Where available, HLA class I and class II types were obtained from metadata supplied by the sample provider rather than from assay-based typing. The material from the prospective study consisted of cDNA or gDNA derived from T cells, B-cell-depleted T cells, or PBMCs. The samples were drawn from the first 160 participants of the ongoing ImmuneRACE study and from 950 to 1,500 subjects provided by 6 global collaborators. The repertoires were released in a freely available public database meant as a resource for research on the immune response to SARS-CoV-2. Deeply sampled blood TCRbeta repertoires from subjects exposed to, actively infected with, or recovered from COVID-19 were included in the dataset. Nearly every sample came with metadata listing a de-identified subject ID, COVID-19 status, age in years and sex.

On this clone: It has no known antigen specificity. The input lacks base qualities; no much larger clone sits a single base away.

Broader findings and caveats from the paper: How much clinical and demographic metadata was included differed by source and by participant, and the metadata was provided uncurated.

Clipping removes 3 bases from V and 3 bases from J, with 6 as the unmatched junction base count. The CDR3 goes from the cysteine to the phenylalanine over 15 residues. Solely the CDR3 DNA is kept, with 45 bases framed from the first base. CDR1 and CDR2, looked up from the germline V gene (reference sequence), are SSHAT and FNYEAQ. Collaborating institutions collected whole blood in K2EDTA tubes following their own protocols. For TCRbeta analysis, collaborators shipped samples as frozen whole blood, isolated PBMCs, or DNA extracted from either of those sample types. The immunoSEQ Assay, a bias-controlled multiplex PCR, was used to amplify TCRbeta CDR3 regions from genomic DNA. The authors processed their data as follows. Nucleated cell counts per sample were estimated from amplification of reference gene primers within the assay. To quantify the absolute abundance of each unique TCRbeta CDR3 rearrangement, sequence reads were collapsed and filtered. Productive Simpson clonality was computed per sample as the square root of Simpson's diversity index over productive rearrangements. TCRdb retrieved this table from immuneACCESS and kept in-frame rearrangements only. Not all clones are present; in checked studies, unresolved V genes account for under half, and no reason is known for the remainder. V and J calls and clone size follow that table, whereas D and trimming were derived from the DNA. This sample gives 150,000 to 180,000 clones in total; roughly four fifths of them show up just once. In total, the top ten clones hold under 2% of the sample.

The sequenced sample was peripheral blood. The receptor was isolated from a man older than 75 with acute or convalescent COVID-19. The V and J segments used are TRBV7-7 and TRBJ2-5, with TRBD1 identical over 8 junction bases. The sequenced DNA is TGTGCCAGCAGCTTGGACGGACAGGGTGAAGAGACCCAGTACTTC. Its translation reads: CASSLDGQGEETQYF. With the portions outside the CDR3 filled from the reference TRBV7-7 and TRBJ2-5 genes, the complete variable region becomes GAGVSQSPRYKVTKRGQDVTLRCDPISSHATLYWYQQALGQGPEFLTYFNYEAQPDKSGLPSDRFSAERPEGSISTLTIQRTEQRDSAMYRCASSLDGQGEETQYFGPGTRLLVL.